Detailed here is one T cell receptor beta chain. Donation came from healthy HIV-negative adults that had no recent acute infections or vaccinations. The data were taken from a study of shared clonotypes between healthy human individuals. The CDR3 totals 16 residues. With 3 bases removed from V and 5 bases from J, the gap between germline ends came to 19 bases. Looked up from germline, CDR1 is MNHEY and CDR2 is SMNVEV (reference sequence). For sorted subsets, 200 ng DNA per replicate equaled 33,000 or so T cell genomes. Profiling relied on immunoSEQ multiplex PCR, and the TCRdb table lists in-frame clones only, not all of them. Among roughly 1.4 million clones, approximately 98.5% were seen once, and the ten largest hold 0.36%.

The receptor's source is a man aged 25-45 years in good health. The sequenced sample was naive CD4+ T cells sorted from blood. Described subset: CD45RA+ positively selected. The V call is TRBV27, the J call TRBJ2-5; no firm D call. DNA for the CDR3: TGTGCCAGCAGTTTGCTTCGCCCTTTAAGTGGGGAGACCCAGTACTTC. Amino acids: CASSLLRPLSGETQYF.